This passage covers 8 T cell receptor beta chains from one sample sequenced in a study of blood T cell repertoires in COVID-19. Only in-frame clones appear in the TCRdb table, and some are missing; sequencing was by immunoSEQ multiplex PCR. The repertoire holds around 140,000 clones, with roughly four fifths as singletons. Sequenced: peripheral blood. The source of these receptors is a woman aged 45-65 years with active or convalescent COVID-19.

The chain has TRBV19 and TRBJ1-1; D not certain. Trimming pared 3 bases from V and 6 bases from J, leaving 5 bases between. In germline, CDR1 is LNHDA, CDR2 SQIVND (reference sequence). This CDR3 region has 11 residues. The CDR3 bases are TGTGCCAGTAGTATTTCCGCTGAAGCTTTCTTT. Protein sequence: CASSISAEAFF.

This chain joins TRBV14 and TRBJ1-1; D is uncertain. The CDR3 runs 14 residues. Germline V gene data show CDR1 as SGHDN and CDR2 as FVKESK. The V end lost 5 bases, the J end lost 5 bases, and 15 bases lay between the germline ends. As DNA, the CDR3 is TGTGCCAGCAGCATCAGAAACAGTTGGACTGAAGCTTTCTTT. Its translation is CASSIRNSWTEAFF.

This rearrangement joins TRBV7-2 to TRBJ2-2; TRBD2 agrees at 9 bases. CDR3 length: 17 amino acids. Germline trimming cut 2 bases from V and 0 bases from J; bases unmatched to any gene: 4. Germline loops: CDR1 SGHTA, CDR2 FQGNSA. The CDR3 loop is CASSLRAGGANTGELFF. In DNA, the CDR3 is TGTGCCAGCAGCTTACGCGCGGGGGGGGCGAACACCGGGGAGCTGTTTTTT.

This chain joins TRBV11-3 and TRBJ2-1; 9 bases are shared with TRBD2. Germline CDR1 and CDR2: SGHNT and YENEEA. Trimming cost V 4 bases and J 3 bases; bases outside gene matches: 4. The CDR3 is made up of 15 amino acids. In nucleotides, the CDR3 is TGTGCCAGCAGCTCGGGACTAGCTTACTACAATGAGCAGTTCTTC. Protein sequence: CASSSGLAYYNEQFF.

The chain employs TRBV3-1 (or the pseudogene TRBV3-2) and TRBJ2-4; a possible D gene is TRBD1 (6 bases). The germline V and J ends were trimmed by 6 bases and 4 bases, with 16 bases remaining between them. Germline loops: CDR1 LGHDT, CDR2 YNNKEL (reference sequence). There are 15 residues in the CDR3. CDR3 residues: CASRDQGTPKNIQYF. The CDR3 coding sequence is TGTGCCAGCAGGGATCAGGGGACACCGAAAAACATTCAGTACTTC.

The rearrangement joins TRBV3-1 (or the pseudogene TRBV3-2) to TRBJ2-1; tentatively, D is TRBD1 (6 bases). The CDR3 totals 13 residues. The germline V and J ends were trimmed by 2 bases and 8 bases, with 10 bases remaining between them. Germline CDR1 reads LGHDT; CDR2 reads YNNKEL (reference sequence). CDR3 sequence reads: CASSQNRADEQFF. The CDR3 DNA reads TGTGCCAGCAGCCAAAACAGGGCCGATGAGCAGTTCTTC.

The V call is TRBV10-3, the J call TRBJ1-1; D gene ambiguous. Trimming stripped 7 bases from V and 0 bases from J, with 15 bases between. This CDR3 region has 15 residues. Germline CDR1 ENHRY, CDR2 SYGVKD. The DNA for the CDR3 is TGTGCCATCACGGCGGTGGCTCCTATGAACACTGAAGCTTTCTTT. It translates to CAITAVAPMNTEAFF.

This rearrangement joins TRBV27 to TRBJ2-7; D might be TRBD2 (6 bases). CDR3 length: 13 amino acids. The germline CDR1 and CDR2 sequences are MNHEY and SMNVEV (reference sequence). V was trimmed by 4 bases and J by 2 bases, leaving 9 bases between them. CDR3 sequence reads: CASSSWGAYEQYF. The CDR3 DNA is TGTGCCAGCAGTTCATGGGGGGCCTACGAGCAGTACTTC.